The rows below give T cell receptor beta chains drawn from one sample of a study of a mutant IDH1 vaccine in newly diagnosed glioma. Clones were sequenced by immunoSEQ multiplex PCR, and TCRdb holds only the in-frame ones, with some missing. The top ten hold about 4.2% of the sample, which has fewer than 70,000 clones, about 90% seen once. The antigens of these receptors remain unknown. Sequences were derived from PBMCs, sampled from a glioma patient whose treatment included an IDH1 peptide vaccine. Receptors were obtained from a woman between 35 and 50 years old with glioma. The CDR3 runs from the conserved cysteine through the conserved F or W. Fields, in order: CDR3 length, D gene, V gene, J gene, CDR3 DNA, CDR3 protein. The D gene is left open where the match is weak.

14	NA	TRBV25-1	TRBJ2-7	TGTGCCAGCAGTGAAGCCGGGCGCGCCTACGAGCAGTACTTC	CASSEAGRAYEQYF
13	NA	TRBV4-1	TRBJ1-5	TGCGCCAGCAGCCAAGACATCAATCAGCCCCAGCATTTT	CASSQDINQPQHF
15	TRBD2	TRBV4-3	TRBJ2-5	TGCGCCAGCAGCCGCCGGGGGGGGAACCAAGAGACCCAGTACTTC	CASSRRGGNQETQYF
16	NA	TRBV2	TRBJ1-1	TGTGCCAGCAGTGTAATTGGGACCTCCATGAACACTGAAGCTTTCTTT	CASSVIGTSMNTEAFF
14	TRBD1	TRBV15	TRBJ2-4	TGTGCCACCAGCAGTGAGACCGGGACAGGGGATGGTTACTTC	CATSSETGTGDGYF
14	NA	TRBV2	TRBJ1-3	TGTGCCAGCAGTGCACAATTCTCTGGAAACACCATATATTTT	CASSAQFSGNTIYF
21	TRBD2	TRBV5-1	TRBJ2-3	TGCGCCAGCAGCTTGGAAACCCTCGCGGGCGGGGGACCCCTAAGCACAGATACGCAGTATTTT	CASSLETLAGGGPLSTDTQYF
14	TRBD2	TRBV7-2	TRBJ2-1	TGTGCCAGCAGCCTGGGACTAGCGAGAAATGAGCAGTTCTTC	CASSLGLARNEQFF
13	TRBD2	TRBV10-3	TRBJ2-5	TGTGCCGCACTAGCGGGCCCCCAAGAGACCCAGTACTTC	CAALAGPQETQYF
16	NA	TRBV4-1	TRBJ2-7	TGCGCCAGCAGGGAGGGGTACGGGACTGAATCCTACGAGCAGTACTTC	CASREGYGTESYEQYF
14	TRBD2	TRBV5-1	TRBJ2-3	TGCGCCAGCAGCTTGGTAGCGGGAACAGATACGCAGTATTTT	CASSLVAGTDTQYF